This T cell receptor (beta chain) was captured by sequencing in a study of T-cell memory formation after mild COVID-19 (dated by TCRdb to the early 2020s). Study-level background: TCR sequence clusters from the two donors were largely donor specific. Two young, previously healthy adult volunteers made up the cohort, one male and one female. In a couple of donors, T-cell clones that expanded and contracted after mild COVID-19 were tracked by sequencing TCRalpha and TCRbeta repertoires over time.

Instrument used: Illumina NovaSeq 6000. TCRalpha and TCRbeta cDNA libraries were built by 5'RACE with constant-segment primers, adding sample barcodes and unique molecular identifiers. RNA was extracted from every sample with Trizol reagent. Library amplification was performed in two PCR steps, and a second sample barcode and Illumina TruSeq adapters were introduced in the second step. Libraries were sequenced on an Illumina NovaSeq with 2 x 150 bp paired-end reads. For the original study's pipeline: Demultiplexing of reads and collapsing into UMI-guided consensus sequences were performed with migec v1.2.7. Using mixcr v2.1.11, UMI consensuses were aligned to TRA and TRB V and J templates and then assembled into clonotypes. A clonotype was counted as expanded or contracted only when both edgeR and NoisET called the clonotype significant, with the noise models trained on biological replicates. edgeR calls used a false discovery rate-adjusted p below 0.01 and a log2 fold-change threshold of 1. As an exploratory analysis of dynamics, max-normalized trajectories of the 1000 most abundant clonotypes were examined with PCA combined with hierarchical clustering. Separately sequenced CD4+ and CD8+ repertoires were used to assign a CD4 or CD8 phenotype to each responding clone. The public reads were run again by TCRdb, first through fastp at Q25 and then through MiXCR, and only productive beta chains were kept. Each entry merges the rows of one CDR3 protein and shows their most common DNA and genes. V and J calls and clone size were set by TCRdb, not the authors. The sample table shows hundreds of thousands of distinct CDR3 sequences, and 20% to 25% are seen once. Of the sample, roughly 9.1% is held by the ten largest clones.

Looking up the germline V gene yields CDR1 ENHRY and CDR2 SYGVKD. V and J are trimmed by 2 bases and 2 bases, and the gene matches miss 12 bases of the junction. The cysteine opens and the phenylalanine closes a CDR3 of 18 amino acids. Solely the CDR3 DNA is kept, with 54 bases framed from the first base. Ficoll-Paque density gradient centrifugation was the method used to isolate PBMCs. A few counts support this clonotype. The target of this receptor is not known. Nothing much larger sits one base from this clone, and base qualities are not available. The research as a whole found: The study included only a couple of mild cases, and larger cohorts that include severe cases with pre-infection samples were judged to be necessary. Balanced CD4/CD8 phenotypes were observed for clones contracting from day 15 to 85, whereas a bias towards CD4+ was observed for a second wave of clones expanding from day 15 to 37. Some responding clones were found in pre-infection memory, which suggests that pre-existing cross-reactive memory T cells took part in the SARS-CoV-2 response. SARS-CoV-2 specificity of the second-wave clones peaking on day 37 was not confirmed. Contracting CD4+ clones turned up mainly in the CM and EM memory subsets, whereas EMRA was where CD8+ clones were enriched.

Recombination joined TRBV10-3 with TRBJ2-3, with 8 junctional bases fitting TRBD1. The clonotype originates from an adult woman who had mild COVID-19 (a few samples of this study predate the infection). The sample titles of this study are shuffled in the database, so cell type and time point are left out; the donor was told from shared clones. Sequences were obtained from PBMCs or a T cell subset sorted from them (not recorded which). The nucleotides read TGTGCCATCAGTGAGCCGCCCAACAGGGGGGAAATCACAGATACGCAGTATTTT. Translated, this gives CAISEPPNRGEITDTQYF.